Presented here are 28 T cell receptor beta chains from one specimen sequenced in a study of T cell responses to AZD1222 COVID-19 vaccine. The table came from immunoSEQ multiplex PCR; TCRdb's copy has only in-frame clones and leaves some out. The sample gives 60,000 to 70,000 clones, 82% of which show up once; 5.4% is in the top ten. The source was peripheral blood, collected on day 0 of AZD1222 vaccination. All receptors come from an adult in good health.

The rearrangement uses TRBV5-4 and TRBJ2-5; no firm D call. This CDR3 has 12 amino acids. The germline V gene encodes CDR1 SGHNT and CDR2 YYREEE (reference sequence). Trimming left V 5 bases short and J 2 bases short, with 7 bases between. CDR3: CASSFPQETQYF. CDR3 DNA: TGTGCCAGCAGTTTTCCACAAGAGACCCAGTACTTC.

The CDR3, as DNA: TGTGCCAGCAGCTCTCGGGGAAGCTCAACTAATGAAAAACTGTTTTTT. It encodes CASSSRGSSTNEKLFF. The J gene is TRBJ1-4, the V gene TRBV7-2, with D uncertain. Germline-derived CDR1 and CDR2 are SGHTA and FQGNSA. Trimming pared 4 bases from V and 0 bases from J, leaving 12 bases between. The CDR3 totals 16 residues.

This chain uses TRBV10-1 with TRBJ2-2; possible D gene TRBD1, 5 bases. CDR1 WNHNN and CDR2 SYGVQD come from the germline V gene (reference sequence). CDR3 length: 15 residues. With 4 bases removed from V and 3 bases from J, the gap between germline ends came to 12 bases. Here the CDR3 reads CASSAVREYTGELFF. DNA of the CDR3: TGCGCCAGCAGTGCTGTCAGGGAATACACCGGGGAGCTGTTTTTT.

The gene calls are TRBV6-2 or TRBV6-3 and TRBJ1-1; D gene ambiguous. Germline V lookup: CDR1 MNHEY, CDR2 SVGEGT. The CDR3 runs to 15 residues. Trimming took off 6 bases at V and 0 bases at J, with 14 bases between the two ends. The CDR3 region is CASSPIPTVNTEAFF. The CDR3, as DNA: TGTGCCAGCAGCCCTATACCGACGGTGAACACTGAAGCTTTCTTT.

This clone occurred a few times. Other DNA sequences of this sample code for an identical CDR3. The CDR3 spells CASSLGPNTEAFF. CDR3 DNA sequence: TGTGCCAGCAGTTTAGGCCCGAACACTGAAGCTTTCTTT. The chain employs TRBV12-3 or TRBV12-4 and TRBJ1-1, with no clear D. V dropped 1 base and J dropped 1 base, with 4 bases sitting between them. The CDR3 runs 13 residues.

This clone has more than one count but fewer than ten. The chain combines TRBV9 with TRBJ2-2; a weak D match, TRBD1 (6 bases). V lost 0 bases, J lost 7 bases, and 10 bases lay in between. The V gene's germline CDR1 is SGDLS and CDR2 YYNGEE. This CDR3 has 14 amino acids. The CDR3 loop is CASSVAGGSGELFF. The DNA for the CDR3 is TGTGCCAGCAGCGTAGCTGGGGGCAGCGGGGAGCTGTTTTTT.

CDR3 in amino acids: CASNHPGQGNQETQYF. The CDR3 DNA reads as TGTGCCAGTAACCACCCGGGACAGGGGAACCAAGAGACCCAGTACTTC. This rearrangement joins TRBV19 to TRBJ2-5; 10 bases align to TRBD1. Germline trimming cut 7 bases from V and 0 bases from J; bases unmatched to any gene: 8. This CDR3 spans 16 amino acids. The germline V gene encodes CDR1 LNHDA and CDR2 SQIVND (reference sequence).

This clone has only one observation. The V call is TRBV14, the J call TRBJ2-6; weak D call: TRBD1 (6 bases). V was trimmed by 0 bases and J by 0 bases, leaving 6 bases between them. CDR3 length: 16 amino acids. Germline values: CDR1 SGHDN, CDR2 FVKESK. This chain's CDR3 is CASSQEQGSGANVLTF. The DNA of the CDR3 is TGTGCCAGCAGCCAAGAACAGGGCTCTGGGGCCAACGTCCTGACTTTC.

The chain links TRBV4-2 to TRBJ1-1; possible D gene TRBD1, 6 bases. This CDR3 is built from 14 residues. The germline V gene has CDR1 LGHNA and CDR2 YNFKEQ. V lost 0 bases and J 5 bases, leaving 10 bases between the germline ends. The CDR3 DNA reads TGTGCCAGCAGCCAAGACCCCGGGACAACTGAAGCTTTCTTT. Amino acids: CASSQDPGTTEAFF.

This rearrangement joins TRBV6-4 to TRBJ2-1; no clear D gene. Germline V gives CDR1 MRHNA, CDR2 SNTAGT. CDR3 length: 13 residues. The ends were cut back, 3 bases at V and 4 bases at J, with 7 bases in the middle. This chain's CDR3 is CASSEVIYNEQFF. The DNA for the CDR3 is TGTGCCAGCAGTGAGGTCATTTACAATGAGCAGTTCTTC.

The V gene is TRBV9, the J gene TRBJ1-2; D unresolved. The CDR3 sequence is 15 residues long. Germline V gene lookup returns CDR1 SGDLS and CDR2 YYNGEE. V dropped 0 bases and J dropped 2 bases, with 11 bases sitting between them. The CDR3 loop reads CASSVGLDLNYGYTF. The DNA for the CDR3 is TGTGCCAGCAGCGTAGGTCTTGACCTAAACTATGGCTACACCTTC.

This sequence joins TRBV24-1 and TRBJ2-6; D gene ambiguous. The CDR3 totals 13 residues. V dropped 5 bases and J dropped 1 base, with 2 bases sitting between them. CDR1 and CDR2 from the germline V gene are KGHDR and SFDVKD. DNA of the CDR3: TGTGCCACCAGTGGTTCTGGGGCCAACGTCCTGACTTTC. Translating it yields CATSGSGANVLTF.

The chain carries TRBV10-3 and TRBJ1-4; D is uncertain. V was cut by 2 bases and J by 1 base, with 2 bases left in between. The germline V gene encodes CDR1 ENHRY and CDR2 SYGVKD. The CDR3 has 13 residues. The CDR3 DNA is TGTGCCATCAGTGAGGGAACTAATGAAAAACTGTTTTTT. Residues: CAISEGTNEKLFF.

V is TRBV5-1 and J is TRBJ2-7; no clear D gene. Germline CDR1 reads SGHRS; CDR2 reads YFSETQ. This CDR3 comprises 14 residues. The V end lost 2 bases, the J end lost 7 bases, and 16 bases lay between the germline ends. The CDR3 sequence: CASSFGAQSGEQYF. The CDR3 region has the DNA TGCGCCAGCAGCTTTGGTGCACAGTCGGGTGAGCAGTACTTC.

CDR3 in amino acids: CASSSDRQETQYF. The CDR3 DNA is TGTGCCAGCAGTTCCGACAGGCAAGAGACCCAGTACTTC. The genes are TRBV2 and TRBJ2-5; the D gene is possibly TRBD1 (6 bases). V lost 5 bases to trimming and J lost 2 bases, with 9 bases between them. The V gene's germline CDR1 is SNHLY and CDR2 FYNNEI. The CDR3 extends over 13 amino acids.

Written as DNA, the CDR3 is TGTGCCATCAGTGAGACAGGGACCACTGAAGCTTTCTTT. Translated, it gives CAISETGTTEAFF. V usage is TRBV10-3 and J usage is TRBJ1-1, with D possibly being TRBD1 (6 bases). Trimming took 2 bases from V and 4 from J, leaving 8 bases between them. CDR1 and CDR2 from the germline V gene are ENHRY and SYGVKD. This CDR3 has 13 residues.

V is TRBV28 and J is TRBJ1-5; D call uncertain. This CDR3 contains 15 residues. Trimming took 5 bases from V and 4 from J, leaving 15 bases between them. CDR1 and CDR2 (germline): MDHEN, SYDVKM. CDR3 residues: CASSPTDGRNQPQHF. DNA for the CDR3: TGTGCCAGCAGTCCGACGGACGGGAGAAATCAGCCCCAGCATTTT.

This clone was counted once. This chain links TRBV6-2 or TRBV6-3 with TRBJ1-1; D is uncertain. The germline gives CDR1 MNHEY, CDR2 SVGEGT. CDR3 size: 11 residues. V was clipped by 10 bases and J by 3 bases, with 9 bases between them. The CDR3 loop reads CATSTYTEAFF. CDR3 in DNA: TGTGCCACCAGCACCTACACTGAAGCTTTCTTT.

The chain joins TRBV7-6 to TRBJ2-3; TRBD1 is a possible D gene (6 bases). The length of the CDR3 is 15 residues. Trimming cost V 5 bases and J 4 bases, with 16 bases left between them. Looked up from germline, CDR1 is SGHVS and CDR2 is FNYEAQ. CDR3 in DNA: TGTGCCAGCAGCACAGGGTCCCTAGGTGCAGATACGCAGTATTTT. Amino acid sequence: CASSTGSLGADTQYF.

This clone appeared once. Within the sample, other DNA sequences also encode this same CDR3. This chain connects TRBV11-2 to TRBJ2-7, with D unclear. The CDR3 totals 11 residues. Germline-derived CDR1 and CDR2 are SGHAT and FQNNGV. V was pared by 3 bases and J by 4 bases, with 4 bases between. In DNA, the CDR3 is TGTGCCAGCAGCTTCCTATACGAGCAGTACTTC. Amino acid sequence: CASSFLYEQYF.

The chain combines TRBV3-1 (or the pseudogene TRBV3-2) with TRBJ1-1; D perhaps matches TRBD1 (5 bases). This CDR3 comprises 13 residues. Trimming removed 4 bases at V and 12 bases at J, with 18 bases between. Germline V CDR1 and CDR2: LGHDT, YNNKEL (reference sequence). The CDR3 DNA reads as TGTGCCAGCAGCCTAAGCAGGGTTCGGAGCCCTTTCTTT. This sequence encodes CASSLSRVRSPFF.

This clone was seen a single time. The rearrangement joins TRBV28 to TRBJ2-7, with D perhaps TRBD2 (5 bases). The germline V and J ends were trimmed by 8 bases and 2 bases, with 19 bases remaining between them. CDR1 and CDR2 (germline): MDHEN, SYDVKM. This CDR3 has 15 amino acids. CDR3 amino acids: CASLYLRTGTYEQYF. The CDR3 DNA reads TGTGCCAGCCTCTACCTCCGGACGGGGACCTACGAGCAGTACTTC.

The rearrangement links TRBV18 to TRBJ2-3; no clear D gene. The CDR3 contains 13 residues. V gave up 2 bases and J gave up 1 base, with 4 bases separating them. CDR1 is KGHSH and CDR2 is LQKENI in the germline V gene. CDR3 protein: CASSPGGTDTQYF. The CDR3 bases are TGTGCCAGCTCACCAGGAGGCACAGATACGCAGTATTTT.

This clone was detected a few times. The chain is built from TRBV11-2 and TRBJ2-1; 8 bases line up with TRBD2. V was pared by 5 bases and J by 4 bases, with 10 bases of the junction left unmatched. This CDR3 region has 16 residues. Germline values: CDR1 SGHAT, CDR2 FQNNGV. CDR3 region: CASSRVGGETYNEQFF. DNA of the CDR3: TGTGCCAGCAGCCGAGTCGGGGGGGAAACTTACAATGAGCAGTTCTTC.

The J gene is TRBJ2-1, the V gene TRBV7-9, with TRBD2 as a possible D gene (5 bases). This CDR3 is built from 13 residues. The germline CDR1 and CDR2 sequences are SEHNR and FQNEAQ (reference sequence). With 4 bases removed from V and 8 bases from J, the gap between germline ends came to 12 bases. The CDR3 DNA sequence: TGTGCCAGCAGCTCTGCGGGTCGTGATGAGCAGTTCTTC. As protein: CASSSAGRDEQFF.

This sequence joins TRBV7-9 and TRBJ2-3; 9 bases align to TRBD2. Per the germline V gene, CDR1 is SEHNR and CDR2 is FQNEAQ (reference sequence). The CDR3 loop spans 14 amino acids. With 8 bases clipped from V and 2 bases from J, the junction kept 5 bases outside the gene matches. The CDR3 nucleotides read TGTGCCAGCGGCAGCGGGGGGCCCACAGATACGCAGTATTTT. This sequence encodes CASGSGGPTDTQYF.

The V gene is TRBV28, the J gene TRBJ1-2; possible D gene TRBD1, 5 bases. The CDR3 has 15 amino acids. CDR1 and CDR2 from the germline V gene are MDHEN and SYDVKM. V was clipped by 1 base and J by 3 bases, with 12 bases between them. The CDR3 spells CASSLSPGMDYGYTF. CDR3 sequence (DNA): TGTGCCAGCAGTTTATCGCCAGGGATGGACTATGGCTACACCTTC.

The CDR3 DNA sequence: TGTGCCAGCAGTGATGAAGGGAATTATAGCAATCAGCCCCAGCATTTT. Its translation: CASSDEGNYSNQPQHF. The rearrangement uses TRBV2 and TRBJ1-5; D unresolved. This CDR3 comprises 16 residues. Germline V gene sequence: CDR1 SNHLY, CDR2 FYNNEI. V gave up 3 bases and J gave up 0 bases, with 12 bases separating them.